These 15 T cell receptor beta chains were all obtained from the same sample, sequenced in a study of T cell responses to AZD1222 COVID-19 vaccine. Sequencing was performed with immunoSEQ multiplex PCR; in TCRdb, only in-frame clones are kept and a portion is missing. The sample consists of about 99,000 clones, 89% of them appearing once. The input for sequencing was peripheral blood, taken on day 0 of AZD1222 vaccination. All receptors derive from an adult in good health.

This clone was counted once. This chain links TRBV5-8 with TRBJ1-2, with a tentative D call TRBD1 (6 bases). The CDR3 contains 15 residues. From germline, CDR1 is SGHTS and CDR2 YDEGEE. Trimming took off 0 bases at V and 4 bases at J, with 13 bases between the two ends. The CDR3 loop is CASSLAAQGTYGYTF. The CDR3 DNA sequence: TGTGCCAGCAGCTTGGCGGCCCAGGGGACCTATGGCTACACCTTC.

This clone was recorded a few times. The rearrangement links TRBV2 to TRBJ2-7; TRBD1 agrees at 7 bases. Trimming removed 8 bases from V and 1 base from J; junction bases left unmatched: 11. This CDR3 spans 15 amino acids. Germline V gene lookup returns CDR1 SNHLY and CDR2 FYNNEI. CDR3 nucleotides: TGTGCCAGCCTACCCAGACAGGGAATTTCCTACGAGCAGTACTTC. Translating it yields CASLPRQGISYEQYF.

V usage is TRBV20-1 and J usage is TRBJ1-1; D call uncertain. The CDR3 runs to 10 residues. The V gene lost 6 bases and the J gene lost 4 bases, with 6 bases spanning the gap. Germline V gene data show CDR1 as DFQATT and CDR2 as SNEGSKA (reference sequence). The CDR3 nucleotides are TGCAGTGCATCTGGCACTGAAGCTTTCTTT. This translates into CSASGTEAFF.

V is TRBV5-6 and J is TRBJ1-4, with 8 positions matching TRBD1. This CDR3 contains 15 residues. Germline assignment: CDR1 SGHDT and CDR2 YYEEEE. V lost 4 bases and J lost 7; bases outside the gene matches: 9. CDR3 protein: CASSLGTGGGEKLFF. The CDR3 DNA follows: TGTGCCAGCAGCCTAGGGACAGGTGGAGGTGAAAAACTGTTTTTT.

The gene calls are TRBV6-5 and TRBJ1-5; no firm D call. The CDR3 has 13 amino acids. Deletions cut 10 bases from V and 5 bases from J, with 15 bases between. Germline V gene sequence: CDR1 MNHEY, CDR2 SVGAGI. In DNA, the CDR3 is TGTGCCACCAGGAGAGGGAGTTATCAGCCCCAGCATTTT. Translating gives CATRRGSYQPQHF.

The sample holds one count of this clone. This sequence joins TRBV4-1 and TRBJ1-5; no clear D gene. Germline values: CDR1 MGHRA, CDR2 YSYEKL. V gave up 1 base and J gave up 0 bases, with 13 bases separating them. CDR3 size: 17 residues. The CDR3 is CASSQGTRVGSNQPQHF. The DNA of the CDR3 is TGCGCCAGCAGCCAAGGGACGAGGGTGGGTAGCAATCAGCCCCAGCATTTT.

This sequence joins TRBV10-2 and TRBJ2-1; the D gene is possibly TRBD2 (5 bases). Germline V gene lookup returns CDR1 WSHSY and CDR2 SAAADI. The ends were cut back, 8 bases at V and 6 bases at J, with 14 bases in the middle. The CDR3 is made up of 13 amino acids. The CDR3 DNA sequence: TGCGCCAGCGTCTGGACTCCCACCAATGAGCAGTTCTTC. Its translation: CASVWTPTNEQFF.

This chain joins TRBV9 and TRBJ2-3, with D tentatively TRBD2 (6 bases). Trimming left V 3 bases short and J 0 bases short, with 20 bases between. Germline V gene data show CDR1 as SGDLS and CDR2 as YYNGEE. The CDR3 consists of 18 residues. DNA of the CDR3: TGTGCCAGCAGCGACGATCCGGGGGACTTTACTAGCACAGATACGCAGTATTTT. Protein product: CASSDDPGDFTSTDTQYF. The whole variable domain, filled in from reference TRBV9 and TRBJ2-3, reads DSGVTQTPKHLITATGQRVTLRCSPRSGDLSVYWYQQSLDQGLQFLIQYYNGEERAKGNILERFSAQQFPDLHSELNLSSLELGDSALYFCASSDDPGDFTSTDTQYFGPGTRLTVL.

This rearrangement joins TRBV18 to TRBJ1-1, with D uncertain. Germline CDR1 reads KGHSH; CDR2 reads LQKENI. With 0 bases removed from V and 4 bases from J, the gap between germline ends came to 12 bases. This CDR3 region has 15 residues. This CDR3 reads CASSPPTNAGTEAFF. CDR3 coding DNA: TGTGCCAGCTCACCACCGACAAACGCGGGCACTGAAGCTTTCTTT.

This clone was seen more than once but under ten times. The rearrangement uses TRBV6-5 and TRBJ1-1; TRBD1 is a possible D gene (5 bases). The V gene's germline CDR1 is MNHEY and CDR2 SVGAGI. The CDR3 contains 14 residues. The V and J ends lost 4 bases and 5 bases respectively, with 14 bases between them. The CDR3 reads CASSSRGGETEAFF. DNA for the CDR3: TGTGCCAGCAGTTCCCGCGGGGGGGAAACTGAAGCTTTCTTT.

V gene TRBV5-1 combines with J gene TRBJ1-5; 9 nucleotides agree with TRBD1. The CDR3 spans 15 residues. V lost 4 bases, J lost 8 bases, and 10 bases stayed unmatched. Per germline, CDR1 SGHRS and CDR2 YFSETQ. The CDR3, as DNA: TGCGCCAGCAGCAGGCGGACAGGGGAAGGGGAGCCCCAGCATTTT. It yields the protein CASSRRTGEGEPQHF.

The chain is built from TRBV3-1 (or the pseudogene TRBV3-2) and TRBJ2-3; the match to TRBD2 covers 15 bases. Losses at the gene ends were 2 bases for V and 1 base for J; bases not matched to a gene: 7. Germline CDR1 and CDR2: LGHDT and YNNKEL (reference sequence). This CDR3 comprises 19 residues. CDR3 bases: TGTGCCAGCAGCCAAAAAGGCGGGACTAGCGGGGGGCGCACAGATACGCAGTATTTT. Residues: CASSQKGGTSGGRTDTQYF.

V and J are TRBV7-2 and TRBJ1-2; D is unclear. Germline CDR1 reads SGHTA; CDR2 reads FQGNSA. This CDR3 has 14 amino acids. V lost 5 bases, J lost 6 bases, and 16 bases lay in between. The CDR3 is CASSPYRVEDGYTF. DNA for the CDR3: TGTGCCAGCAGCCCCTATAGGGTCGAGGATGGCTACACCTTC.

This clone has only one observation. This chain joins TRBV7-6 and TRBJ2-7; D is perhaps TRBD1 (5 bases). The CDR3 loop spans 15 amino acids. The V and J ends lost 2 bases and 3 bases respectively, with 14 bases between them. The germline CDR1 and CDR2 sequences are SGHVS and FNYEAQ. In DNA, the CDR3 is TGTGCCAGCAGCTTATCCCCTGGGGCCCTCTACGAGCAGTACTTC. This codes for CASSLSPGALYEQYF.

The chain recombines TRBV6-4 with TRBJ1-4, with 8 bases lining up with TRBD1. The CDR3 runs 16 residues. Germline CDR1 MRHNA, CDR2 SNTAGT. J lost 2 bases, V lost 4 bases, and 6 bases had no gene match. The CDR3 nucleotides read TGTGCCAGCAGTGTGGACAGGGTATCCACTAATGAAAAACTGTTTTTT. It translates to CASSVDRVSTNEKLFF.